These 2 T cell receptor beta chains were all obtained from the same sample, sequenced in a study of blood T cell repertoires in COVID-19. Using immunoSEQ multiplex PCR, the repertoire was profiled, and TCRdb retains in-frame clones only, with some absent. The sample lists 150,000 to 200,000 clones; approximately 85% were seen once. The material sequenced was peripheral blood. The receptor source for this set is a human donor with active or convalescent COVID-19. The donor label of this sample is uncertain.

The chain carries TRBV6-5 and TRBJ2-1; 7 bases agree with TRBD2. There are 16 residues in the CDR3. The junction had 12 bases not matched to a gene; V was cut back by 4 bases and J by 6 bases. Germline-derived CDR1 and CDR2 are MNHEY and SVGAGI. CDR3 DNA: TGTGCCAGCAGTTTAATCCGCCAGGCTAGCGGCAATGAGCAGTTCTTC. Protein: CASSLIRQASGNEQFF.

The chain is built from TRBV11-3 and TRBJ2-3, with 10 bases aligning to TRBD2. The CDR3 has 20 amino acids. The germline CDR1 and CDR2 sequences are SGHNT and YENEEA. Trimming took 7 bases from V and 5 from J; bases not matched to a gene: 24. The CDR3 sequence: CASTLTRLLAGEGGGDTQYF. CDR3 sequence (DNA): TGTGCCAGCACCCTTACTCGCCTTCTAGCGGGAGAGGGAGGAGGAGATACGCAGTATTTT.